Below, 9 T cell receptor beta chains from the same sample are listed, as sequenced in a study of blood T cell repertoires in COVID-19. TCRdb keeps only in-frame clones here, not all; method: immunoSEQ multiplex PCR. The sample consists of about 200,000 clones, around 85% of them appearing once. Sequencing was done on a sample of peripheral blood. Receptors originate from a man aged 55 to 70 with acute or convalescent COVID-19.

The V gene is TRBV18, the J gene TRBJ1-1; 7 bases are a match to TRBD1. The trim removed 1 base at V and 2 bases at J, leaving 4 bases unmatched. Germline values: CDR1 KGHSH, CDR2 LQKENI. CDR3 length: 15 residues. CDR3 DNA sequence: TGTGCCAGCTCACCACAGGGGGCGCTTAACACTGAAGCTTTCTTT. It yields the protein CASSPQGALNTEAFF.

The CDR3 loop is CASSLLWESTDTQYF. In DNA form, the CDR3 reads TGTGCCAGCAGTTTATTGTGGGAGAGCACAGATACGCAGTATTTT. The chain combines TRBV27 with TRBJ2-3; D is perhaps TRBD2 (5 bases). CDR3 size: 15 residues. CDR1 and CDR2 from the germline V gene are MNHEY and SMNVEV (reference sequence). V lost 1 base to trimming and J lost 0 bases, with 8 bases between them.

The genes are TRBV18 and TRBJ1-1, with D perhaps TRBD1 (5 bases). The V end was cut by 5 bases, the J end by 7 bases, with 11 bases between. This CDR3 comprises 12 residues. Per germline, CDR1 KGHSH and CDR2 LQKENI. The CDR3 protein is CASSSGTHEAFF. As DNA, the CDR3 is TGTGCCAGCTCAAGTGGGACTCATGAAGCTTTCTTT.

The chain joins TRBV2 to TRBJ1-3, with 9 bases aligning to TRBD1. V was clipped by 8 bases and J by 4 bases; unmatched bases: 0. The germline V gene encodes CDR1 SNHLY and CDR2 FYNNEI. This CDR3 has 12 amino acids. The CDR3 reads CASGTGGNTIYF. CDR3 coding DNA: TGTGCCAGCGGGACAGGGGGAAACACCATATATTTT.

V is TRBV29-1 and J is TRBJ1-2; D not certain. V lost 4 bases to trimming and J lost 2 bases, with 5 bases between them. The germline V gene encodes CDR1 SQVTM and CDR2 ANQGSEA. CDR3 size: 11 residues. CDR3 loop: CSVGGNYGYTF. The CDR3, as DNA: TGCAGCGTTGGCGGGAACTATGGCTACACCTTC.

The gene calls are TRBV20-1 and TRBJ2-4; maybe TRBD2 (6 bases). CDR1 is DFQATT and CDR2 is SNEGSKA in the germline V gene (reference sequence). The germline V and J ends were trimmed by 3 bases and 2 bases, with 8 bases remaining between them. The CDR3 totals 13 residues. CDR3 in amino acids: CSASGGTKNIQYF. The CDR3 DNA reads as TGCAGTGCTAGTGGAGGGACCAAAAACATTCAGTACTTC.

This chain joins TRBV4-3 and TRBJ2-7; 7 bases fit TRBD2. The CDR3 is 16 amino acids. The trim removed 3 bases at V and 2 bases at J, leaving 10 bases unmatched. Germline lookup yields CDR1 LGHNA and CDR2 YSLEER. CDR3 in amino acids: CASSHGAGKPPYEQYF. In nucleotides, the CDR3 is TGCGCCAGCAGCCACGGAGCGGGGAAGCCTCCCTACGAGCAGTACTTC.

The chain combines TRBV6-5 with TRBJ1-1; no definite D call. The ends were cut back, 5 bases at V and 3 bases at J, with 4 bases in the middle. This CDR3 is 11 amino acids long. CDR1 MNHEY and CDR2 SVGAGI come from the germline V gene. The CDR3 reads CASSKHTEAFF. As DNA, the CDR3 is TGTGCCAGCAGTAAGCACACTGAAGCTTTCTTT.

CDR3 amino acids: CASSFMSAQYF. Here the CDR3 DNA reads TGTGCCAGCAGCTTTATGTCTGCGCAGTACTTC. The genes are TRBV7-2 and TRBJ2-4; D not resolved. The CDR3 runs to 11 residues. Trimming removed 3 bases from V and 13 bases from J, with 10 bases in between. Looked up from germline, CDR1 is SGHTA and CDR2 is FQGNSA. Full variable domain (missing parts from reference TRBV7-2 and TRBJ2-4): GAGVSQSPSNKVTEKGKDVELRCDPISGHTALYWYRQSLGQGLEFLIYFQGNSAPDKSGLPSDRFSAERTGGSVSTLTIQRTQQEDSAVYLCASSFMSAQYFGAGTRLSVL.